Each of the 22 T cell receptor beta chains below was sequenced from the same sample in a study of T cells in Graves' hyperthyroidism and ophthalmopathy (dated by TCRdb to the late 2010s). The method was multiplex PCR. TCRdb names Illumina HiSeq 2000 as the instrument used. The TCR beta CDR3 regions were amplified from RNA transcripts. The first round of RT-PCR for the TCR CDR3 was performed with the HTBI primer set and the Qiagen OneStep RT-PCR kit. The raw public reads went through TCRdb reprocessing: fastp at Q25, MiXCR clone calling, in-frame beta chains kept. Entries are consolidated by CDR3 protein sequence, retaining the most common genes and DNA. The sample contains around 260,000 distinct CDR3 sequences, less than 30% of them found a single time. Approximately 25% of the sample is taken by the ten largest. Sequenced sample: blood. The receptors were sampled from a man aged 35 to 55 with Graves' hyperthyroidism that later progressed to Graves' ophthalmopathy.

This clonotype appeared a few times. The V call is TRBV6-2 or TRBV6-3, the J call TRBJ1-1, with unresolved D. The V and J ends lost 2 bases and 4 bases respectively, with 11 bases between them. This CDR3 region has 14 residues. Germline V lookup: CDR1 MNHEY, CDR2 SVGEGT. CDR3 in amino acids: CASSYLGLGTEAFF. The DNA for the CDR3 is TGTGCCAGCAGTTACCTCGGGTTGGGCACTGAAGCTTTCTTT.

The chain couples TRBV30 to TRBJ2-7, with D unresolved. Germline V gives CDR1 GTSNPN, CDR2 SVGIG (reference sequence). The CDR3 consists of 13 residues. V lost 1 base, J lost 3 bases, and 10 bases lay in between. The CDR3 region has the DNA TGTGCCTGGAGTGCCTCAGTCCTCTACGAGCAGTACTTC. Translating it yields CAWSASVLYEQYF. The whole variable domain, remainder taken from reference TRBV30 and TRBJ2-7, is SQTIHQWPATLVQPVGSPLSLECTVEGTSNPNLYWYRQAAGRGLQLLFYSVGIGQISSEVPQNLSASRPQDRQFILSSKKLLLSDSGFYLCAWSASVLYEQYFGPGTRLTVT.

Ten or more counts support this clonotype. Here the CDR3 reads CASSYGPGGNTEAFF. Here the CDR3 DNA reads TGTGCCAGCAGTTACGGTCCCGGAGGGAACACTGAAGCTTTCTTT. The chain uses TRBV6-5 and TRBJ1-1, with D unclear. This CDR3 region has 15 residues. CDR1 is MNHEY, CDR2 SVGAGI, per germline. V lost 2 bases and J lost 1, with 11 bases in between.

This clonotype was seen many times. The V and J genes are TRBV6-2 or TRBV6-3 and TRBJ2-7; 8 bases map to TRBD1. The V gene's germline CDR1 is MNHEY and CDR2 SVGEGT. Losses at the gene ends were 6 bases for V and 6 bases for J; bases not matched to a gene: 22. There are 18 residues in the CDR3. The CDR3: CASSRPFFPGQVSFEQYF. The CDR3 nucleotides read TGTGCCAGCAGCAGACCCTTTTTTCCGGGACAGGTCTCTTTCGAGCAGTACTTC.

This clonotype was counted many times. The chain couples TRBV6-5 to TRBJ1-1; 7 bases line up with TRBD1. The V gene's germline CDR1 is MNHEY and CDR2 SVGAGI. Trimming took 5 bases from V and 5 from J; bases not matched to a gene: 8. This CDR3 has 14 residues. CDR3 coding DNA: TGTGCCAGCAGTACTACAGGGGATGGTACTGAAGCTTTCTTT. Translated, it gives CASSTTGDGTEAFF.

This clonotype has a count of ten or more. The chain is built from TRBV4-2 and TRBJ1-5, with 7 bases lining up with TRBD1. The germline V gene encodes CDR1 LGHNA and CDR2 YNFKEQ. The CDR3 is made up of 17 amino acids. After removal of 1 base from V and 5 bases from J, the junction contained 11 bases not matched to a gene. The CDR3 region is CASSQAQVGGIDQPQHF. The CDR3 coding sequence is TGTGCCAGCAGCCAAGCGCAGGTAGGGGGCATTGATCAGCCCCAGCATTTT.

There are many counts of this clonotype. This chain connects TRBV19 to TRBJ2-2; 8 positions match TRBD2. Trimming removed 5 bases from V and 0 bases from J; junction bases left unmatched: 8. CDR1 and CDR2 from the germline V gene are LNHDA and SQIVND (reference sequence). The CDR3 spans 17 residues. CDR3 DNA sequence: TGTGCCAGTAGTGTACTACCCGGGAGGGCGAACACCGGGGAGCTGTTTTTT. Translating it yields CASSVLPGRANTGELFF.

In this sample, this clonotype turned up many times. This rearrangement joins TRBV19 to TRBJ1-2; D might be TRBD1 (5 bases). CDR3 length: 15 residues. V shed 1 base and J shed 4 bases, with 13 bases lying between them. Germline V gene data show CDR1 as LNHDA and CDR2 as SQIVND (reference sequence). The CDR3 is CASSIGAGAPYGYTF. Here the CDR3 DNA reads TGTGCCAGTAGTATAGGTGCTGGGGCCCCCTATGGCTACACCTTC.

This clonotype occurred many times. The chain links TRBV5-1 to TRBJ2-2; 9 bases are shared with TRBD1. CDR3 size: 15 residues. Germline V gene data show CDR1 as SGHRS and CDR2 as YFSETQ. J gave up 5 bases and V 5 bases, and 7 bases lay outside the gene matches. The CDR3, as DNA: TGCGCCAGCAGTTCCGGGACAGGGTTAACCGGGGAGCTGTTTTTT. Amino acid sequence: CASSSGTGLTGELFF.

Ten or more counts support this clonotype. The gene calls are TRBV27 and TRBJ1-1; 7 nucleotides line up with TRBD1. Germline V CDR1 and CDR2: MNHEY, SMNVEV (reference sequence). CDR3 length: 17 amino acids. J was trimmed by 5 bases and V by 4 bases; bases with no gene match: 16. CDR3 sequence reads: CASSSHTDRRGETEAFF. The CDR3 nucleotides read TGTGCCAGCAGTTCGCATACGGACAGGCGGGGGGAGACTGAAGCTTTCTTT.

This chain joins TRBV12-3 or TRBV12-4 and TRBJ2-1; 10 bases line up with TRBD1. The CDR3 loop spans 16 amino acids. V lost 7 bases and J lost 9; bases outside the gene matches: 15. CDR3 sequence reads: CASTSIFRQGAGEQFF. CDR3 DNA sequence: TGTGCCAGCACTTCAATTTTCAGACAGGGGGCTGGTGAGCAGTTCTTC.

This clonotype has a count of ten or more. The chain carries TRBV20-1 and TRBJ1-1, with D maybe TRBD1 (6 bases). This CDR3 has 15 residues. In germline, CDR1 is DFQATT, CDR2 SNEGSKA (reference sequence). Between the trimmed V and J ends, which lost 0 bases and 11 bases, there was a span of 22 bases. CDR3 in DNA: TGCAGTGCTAGAGACCCAAGACAGGCCGCCCTTGGGGCTTTCTTT. The encoded protein is CSARDPRQAALGAFF.

This clonotype has ten or more counts. The genes are TRBV7-9 and TRBJ2-5, with no clear D. Trimming took off 1 base at V and 5 bases at J, with 11 bases between the two ends. The CDR3 is made up of 14 amino acids. Germline loops: CDR1 SEHNR, CDR2 FQNEAQ (reference sequence). In DNA, the CDR3 is TGTGCCAGCAGCTTAGTTACGGGCGGCGAGACCCAGTACTTC. It specifies CASSLVTGGETQYF.

This clonotype has at least ten counts. The chain is built from TRBV5-1 and TRBJ2-7; TRBD2 matches at 8 bases. V shed 4 bases, J shed 0 bases, and the junction held 12 bases outside the gene matches. Looked up from germline, CDR1 is SGHRS and CDR2 is YFSETQ. This CDR3 region has 17 residues. The CDR3 sequence: CASSPERSGSNSYEQYF. In nucleotides, the CDR3 is TGCGCCAGCAGCCCAGAGAGGAGCGGGAGTAACTCCTACGAGCAGTACTTC.

This clonotype was seen many times. This may be a read error, as it is one base from a much larger clone. The chain is built from TRBV20-1 and TRBJ1-1, with a possible D match to TRBD1 (6 bases). This CDR3 comprises 15 residues. Trimming stripped 4 bases from V and 1 base from J, with 16 bases between. Germline loops: CDR1 DFQATT, CDR2 SNEGSKA (reference sequence). CDR3 amino acids: CSAKHGGHQNTEAFF. CDR3 DNA sequence: TGCAGTGCTAAGCACGGGGGACATCAGAACACTGAAGCTTTCTTT.

This clonotype was recorded at least ten times. The genes are TRBV10-3 and TRBJ1-1; 11 bases line up with TRBD1. J was trimmed by 4 bases and V by 4 bases; bases with no gene match: 5. Germline V lookup: CDR1 ENHRY, CDR2 SYGVKD. CDR3 size: 15 residues. The CDR3, as DNA: TGTGCCATCAGTGTGCCCGGACAGGGGGCCACTGAAGCTTTCTTT. This translates into CAISVPGQGATEAFF.

J is TRBJ2-2 and V is TRBV18, with 7 positions matching TRBD2. The V and J ends lost 6 bases and 7 bases, in that order; junction bases with no gene match: 8. Looked up from germline, CDR1 is KGHSH and CDR2 is LQKENI. CDR3 length: 14 residues. CDR3 nucleotide sequence: TGTGCCAGCTCTTGGCGGGAGTCAGACGGGGAGCTGTTTTTT. This sequence encodes CASSWRESDGELFF.

This clonotype was found many times. The chain has TRBV18 and TRBJ1-2; TRBD1 agrees at 12 bases. Germline V gene data show CDR1 as KGHSH and CDR2 as LQKENI. The CDR3 contains 15 residues. Trimming removed 3 bases from V and 8 bases from J; junction bases left unmatched: 7. CDR3 region: CASSPMGDRGQGYTF. The CDR3 DNA reads TGTGCCAGCTCACCGATGGGGGACAGGGGGCAAGGCTACACCTTC.

In its sample, this clonotype was seen many times. V usage is TRBV20-1 and J usage is TRBJ1-2; no definite D call. Deletions cut 2 bases from V and 3 bases from J, with 13 bases between. The germline gives CDR1 DFQATT, CDR2 SNEGSKA (reference sequence). The CDR3 extends over 14 amino acids. CDR3 protein: CSARLATNDYGYTF. The CDR3 nucleotides read TGCAGTGCTAGACTCGCGACAAACGACTATGGCTACACCTTC.

This clonotype showed up many times. The chain joins TRBV18 to TRBJ1-2; unclear D gene. Germline V lookup: CDR1 KGHSH, CDR2 LQKENI. Trimming took off 2 bases at V and 4 bases at J, with 8 bases between the two ends. CDR3 length: 13 amino acids. The CDR3 nucleotides read TGTGCCAGCTCACCAGACGGAGCCTATGGCTACACCTTC. This codes for CASSPDGAYGYTF.

This clonotype was seen many times. V is TRBV12-3 or TRBV12-4 and J is TRBJ1-5; D unresolved. V was trimmed by 2 bases and J by 6 bases, leaving 8 bases between them. The CDR3 length is 13 residues. CDR3: CASSLNLGQPQHF. Here the CDR3 DNA reads TGTGCCAGCAGTTTAAATCTTGGTCAGCCCCAGCATTTT.

This clonotype occurred many times. The chain recombines TRBV19 with TRBJ2-7; TRBD1 matches 7 bases. Germline loops: CDR1 LNHDA, CDR2 SQIVND (reference sequence). V was pared by 4 bases and J by 0 bases, with 6 bases of the junction left unmatched. The CDR3 has 15 amino acids. For the CDR3, the DNA is TGTGCCAGTAGTAACCGGGACAGTGACTCCTACGAGCAGTACTTC. It specifies CASSNRDSDSYEQYF.